The next 18 T cell receptor beta chains were all read from a single sample in a study of monozygotic twins with inflammatory bowel disease. TCRdb re-called the 5' RACE reads and catalogs CDR3 proteins one per entry, DNA excluded. This table lists more than 300,000 distinct CDR3 sequences. Sequencing input: blood. The receptors here all came from a human donor with ulcerative colitis or Crohn's disease, or a healthy co-twin of an affected twin (not recorded which).

The chain joins TRBV11-2 to TRBJ2-5; TCRdb proposes TRBD2, but this gene call is untestable without DNA. CDR3 length: 18 amino acids. CDR1 and CDR2 from the germline V gene are SGHAT and FQNNGV. The CDR3 reads CASSLEVFLAGVGETQYF.

The chain uses TRBV20-1 and TRBJ1-6; the D gene TCRdb calls, TRBD1, cannot be checked with no DNA. From germline, CDR1 is DFQATT and CDR2 SNEGSKA (reference sequence). The CDR3 extends over 14 amino acids. The chain's CDR3 is CSAPGQGGNSPLHF.

The chain uses TRBV15 and TRBJ2-1; TCRdb calls TRBD1, which cannot be checked without DNA. The germline V gene has CDR1 LNHNV and CDR2 YYDKDF (reference sequence). The CDR3 consists of 16 residues. CDR3 amino acids: CATSRGKQGAGNEQFF.

The CDR3 is CASSLTVGLTDTQYF. The gene calls are TRBV5-1 and TRBJ2-3; TCRdb returns TRBD1, unconfirmable since there is no DNA. Germline CDR1 SGHRS, CDR2 YFSETQ. This CDR3 region has 15 residues. The full variable domain, rest sourced from reference TRBV5-1 and TRBJ2-3, is KAGVTQTPRYLIKTRGQQVTLSCSPISGHRSVSWYQQTPGQGLQFLFEYFSETQRNKGNFPGRFSGRQFSNSRSEMNVSTLELGDSALYLCASSLTVGLTDTQYFGPGTRLTVL.

V gene TRBV29-1 combines with J gene TRBJ2-7. This CDR3 has 14 amino acids. CDR1 and CDR2 (germline): SQVTM, ANQGSEA. Here the CDR3 reads CSVPRVTGSYEQYF.

The chain has TRBV6-6 and TRBJ2-3. Germline V CDR1 and CDR2: MNHNY, SVGAGI (reference sequence). The CDR3 runs to 14 residues. The chain's CDR3 is CASSYYDSTDTQYF.

This chain joins TRBV30 and TRBJ1-2; TCRdb calls TRBD1, which cannot be checked without DNA. CDR1 and CDR2 (germline): GTSNPN, SVGIG (reference sequence). This CDR3 has 11 amino acids. The CDR3 sequence is CAWSREKGYTF.

This chain uses TRBV7-8 with TRBJ1-6. The CDR3 is 15 amino acids. Germline V gene data show CDR1 as SGHVS and CDR2 as FQNEAQ. The CDR3: CASSLVQGGHSLLHF.

The rearrangement uses TRBV18 and TRBJ1-4. The germline V gene has CDR1 KGHSH and CDR2 LQKENI. The CDR3 runs to 16 residues. The CDR3 sequence: CASSPPYRARGEKLFF.

The chain has TRBV18 and TRBJ2-7; checking the TCRdb D call of TRBD1 is not possible without DNA. Germline V gene sequence: CDR1 KGHSH, CDR2 LQKENI. The CDR3 covers 14 residues. The chain's CDR3 is CASSARTGSYEQYF.

The chain uses TRBV7-9 and TRBJ1-1; lacking DNA, the TRBD1 call made by TCRdb goes unchecked. The CDR3 runs to 15 residues. Germline values: CDR1 SEHNR, CDR2 FQNEAQ (reference sequence). CDR3 residues: CASSQQGGMNTEAFF.

The chain combines TRBV10-3 with TRBJ1-6. This CDR3 contains 14 residues. Germline V gene data show CDR1 as ENHRY and CDR2 as SYGVKD. The CDR3 here is CAISEVAANSPLHF.

The rearrangement links TRBV27 to TRBJ2-1; TCRdb names TRBD1, which stays unverified in the absence of DNA. Germline V gene data show CDR1 as MNHEY and CDR2 as SMNVEV (reference sequence). There are 15 residues in the CDR3. CDR3 amino acids: CDSSVSGQGYNEQFF.

This chain joins TRBV5-1 and TRBJ1-1. The CDR3 consists of 13 residues. Germline CDR1 SGHRS, CDR2 YFSETQ. The CDR3: CASSVTGGAEAFF.

J is TRBJ1-2 and V is TRBV15. CDR1 and CDR2 (germline): LNHNV, YYDKDF (reference sequence). The CDR3 length is 16 residues. The CDR3 loop reads CATSRDPRGGGYGYTF.

The chain recombines TRBV3-1 with TRBJ1-5; TCRdb selects TRBD1, and the lack of DNA leaves this call unchecked. The germline V gene encodes CDR1 LGHDT and CDR2 YNNKEL (reference sequence). The CDR3 length is 16 residues. CDR3: CASSQGTRYSNQPQHF. Variable domain in full (rest from reference TRBV3-1 and TRBJ1-5): DTAVSQTPKYLVTQMGNDKSIKCEQNLGHDTMYWYKQDSKKFLKIMFSYNNKELIINETVPNRFSPKSPDKAHLNLHINSLELGDSAVYFCASSQGTRYSNQPQHFGDGTRLSIL.

The chain combines TRBV20-1 with TRBJ2-7. Germline values: CDR1 DFQATT, CDR2 SNEGSKA (reference sequence). The length of the CDR3 is 12 residues. CDR3 in amino acids: CSERRVSYEQYF.

The chain carries TRBV7-2 and TRBJ2-5. CDR1 SGHTA and CDR2 FQGNSA come from the germline V gene. The CDR3 has 14 residues. The CDR3 spells CASSLAPSRETQYF.